This entry concerns a single T cell receptor (beta chain). The antigen remains undetermined. The data were obtained in a study of PD-L1 blockade in urothelial cancer. The wider study: Blood analysis was done at 3 weeks (second dose) and 6 weeks after treatment began. Overall study results and limits: Tumor-associated clones in blood expanded more at 3 weeks in durable-benefit patients. Pretreatment blood TCR clonality under the median forecast improved survival.

Repertoires were generated with immunoSEQ multiplex PCR, while TCRdb's copy carries only in-frame clones and drops some. The sample contains around 120,000 clones, roughly 90% of which appear only once. CDR1 is MNHEY, CDR2 SMNVEV, per germline (reference sequence). V was clipped by 4 bases and J by 2 bases; unmatched bases: 5. This CDR3 spans 18 amino acids. Time point of the sample: peripheral blood 6 weeks after treatment start. This receptor was taken from a man in his 60s with urothelial cancer. The chain has TRBV27 and TRBJ2-2; TRBD2 matches at 15 bases. This specimen consisted of PBMCs, obtained around atezolizumab (anti-PD-L1) treatment. CDR3 nucleotides: TGTGCCAGCAGTTGGACTAGCGGGAGGGCCATTAACACCGGGGAGCTGTTTTTT. It specifies CASSWTSGRAINTGELFF.